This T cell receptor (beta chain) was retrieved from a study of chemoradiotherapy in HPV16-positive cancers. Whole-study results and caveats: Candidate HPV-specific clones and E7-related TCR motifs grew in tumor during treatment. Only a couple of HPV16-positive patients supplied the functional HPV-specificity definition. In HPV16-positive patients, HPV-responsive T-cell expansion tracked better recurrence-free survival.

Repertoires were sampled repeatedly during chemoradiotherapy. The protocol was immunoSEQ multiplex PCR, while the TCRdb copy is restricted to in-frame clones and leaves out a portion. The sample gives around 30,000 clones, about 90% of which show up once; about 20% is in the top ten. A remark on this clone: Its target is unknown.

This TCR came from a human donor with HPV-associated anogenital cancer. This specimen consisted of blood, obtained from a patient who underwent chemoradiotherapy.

The CDR3 region is CASSRVAGNTIYF. The CDR3 DNA reads TGTGCCAGCAGCAGGGTAGCAGGAAACACCATATATTTT. V usage is TRBV7-2 and J usage is TRBJ1-3; D unclear. V was cut by 5 bases and J by 4 bases, with 9 bases left in between. CDR3 size: 13 residues. Germline lookup yields CDR1 SGHTA and CDR2 FQGNSA.